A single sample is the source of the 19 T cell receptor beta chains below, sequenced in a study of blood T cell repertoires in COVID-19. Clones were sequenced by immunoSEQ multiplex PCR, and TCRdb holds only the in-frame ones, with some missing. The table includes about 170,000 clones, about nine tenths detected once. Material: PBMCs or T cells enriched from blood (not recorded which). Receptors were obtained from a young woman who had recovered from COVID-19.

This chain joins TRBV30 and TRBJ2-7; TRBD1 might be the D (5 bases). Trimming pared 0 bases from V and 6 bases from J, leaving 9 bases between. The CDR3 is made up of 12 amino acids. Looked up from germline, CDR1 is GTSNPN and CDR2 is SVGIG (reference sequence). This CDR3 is CAWSVQGIEQYF. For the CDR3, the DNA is TGTGCCTGGAGTGTTCAGGGAATCGAGCAGTACTTC. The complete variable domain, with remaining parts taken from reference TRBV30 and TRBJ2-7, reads SQTIHQWPATLVQPVGSPLSLECTVEGTSNPNLYWYRQAAGRGLQLLFYSVGIGQISSEVPQNLSASRPQDRQFILSSKKLLLSDSGFYLCAWSVQGIEQYFGPGTRLTVT.

The CDR3: CASSPRSGDGYTF. In DNA, the CDR3 is TGTGCCAGCTCACCACGGTCAGGGGATGGCTACACCTTC. The chain is built from TRBV18 and TRBJ1-2; D might be TRBD1 (6 bases). In germline, CDR1 is KGHSH, CDR2 LQKENI. The CDR3 contains 13 residues. V gave up 1 base and J gave up 6 bases, with 9 bases separating them.

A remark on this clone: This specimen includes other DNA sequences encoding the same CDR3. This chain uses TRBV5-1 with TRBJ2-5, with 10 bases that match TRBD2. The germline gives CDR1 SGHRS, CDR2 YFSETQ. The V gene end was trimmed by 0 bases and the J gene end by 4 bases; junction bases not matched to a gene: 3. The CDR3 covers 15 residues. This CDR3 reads CASSLAAGGPETQYF. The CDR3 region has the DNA TGCGCCAGCAGCTTGGCAGCGGGAGGGCCAGAGACCCAGTACTTC.

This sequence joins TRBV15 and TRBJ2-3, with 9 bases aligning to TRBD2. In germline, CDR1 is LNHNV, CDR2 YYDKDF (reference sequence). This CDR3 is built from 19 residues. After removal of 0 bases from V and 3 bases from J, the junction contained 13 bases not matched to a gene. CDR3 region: CATSRDRPNSGRVTDTQYF. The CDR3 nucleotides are TGTGCCACCAGCAGAGATCGTCCCAATAGCGGGAGAGTTACAGATACGCAGTATTTT.

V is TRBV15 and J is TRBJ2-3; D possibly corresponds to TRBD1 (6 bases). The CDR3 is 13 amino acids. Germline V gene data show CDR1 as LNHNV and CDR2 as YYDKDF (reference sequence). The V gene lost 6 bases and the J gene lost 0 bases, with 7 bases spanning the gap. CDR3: CATRQGSTDTQYF. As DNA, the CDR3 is TGTGCCACCAGGCAGGGGAGCACAGATACGCAGTATTTT.

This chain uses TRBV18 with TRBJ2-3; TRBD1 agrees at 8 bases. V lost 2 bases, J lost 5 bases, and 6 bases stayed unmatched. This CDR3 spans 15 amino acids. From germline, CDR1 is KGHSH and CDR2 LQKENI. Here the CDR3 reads CASSPERTGRDTQYF. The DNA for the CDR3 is TGTGCCAGCTCACCAGAGAGGACAGGGCGAGATACGCAGTATTTT.

DNA for the CDR3: TGTGCCAGCAGCAGCACAGGGGCAGGCGAGCAGTACTTC. Protein product: CASSSTGAGEQYF. The genes are TRBV6-5 and TRBJ2-7, with 7 bases that match TRBD1. Germline CDR1 MNHEY, CDR2 SVGAGI. The V segment lost 6 bases and the J segment 6 bases; nucleotides outside the gene matches: 8. CDR3 length: 13 amino acids.

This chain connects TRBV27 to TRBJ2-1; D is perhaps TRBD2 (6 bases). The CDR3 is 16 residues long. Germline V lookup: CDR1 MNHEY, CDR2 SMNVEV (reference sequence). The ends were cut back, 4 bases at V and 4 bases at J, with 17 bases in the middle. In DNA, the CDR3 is TGTGCCAGCAGTTATATCGCCGGGGACTCGTACAATGAGCAGTTCTTC. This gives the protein CASSYIAGDSYNEQFF.

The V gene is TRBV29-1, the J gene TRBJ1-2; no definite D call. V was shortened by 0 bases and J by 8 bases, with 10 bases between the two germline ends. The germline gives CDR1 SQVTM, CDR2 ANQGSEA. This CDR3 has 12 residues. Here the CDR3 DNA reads TGCAGCGTTGAAGATACCGCTAACGGCTACACCTTC. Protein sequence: CSVEDTANGYTF. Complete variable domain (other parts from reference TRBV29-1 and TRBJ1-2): SAVISQKPSRDICQRGTSLTIQCQVDSQVTMMFWYRQQPGQSLTLIATANQGSEATYESGFVIDKFPISRPNLTFSTLTVSNMSPEDSSIYLCSVEDTANGYTFGSGTRLTVV.

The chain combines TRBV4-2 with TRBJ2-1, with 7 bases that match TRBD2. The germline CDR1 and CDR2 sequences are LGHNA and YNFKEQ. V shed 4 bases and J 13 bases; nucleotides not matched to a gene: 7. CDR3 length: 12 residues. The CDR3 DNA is TGTGCCAGCAGCCCGGGCGGGAGTTATCAGTTCTTC. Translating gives CASSPGGSYQFF.

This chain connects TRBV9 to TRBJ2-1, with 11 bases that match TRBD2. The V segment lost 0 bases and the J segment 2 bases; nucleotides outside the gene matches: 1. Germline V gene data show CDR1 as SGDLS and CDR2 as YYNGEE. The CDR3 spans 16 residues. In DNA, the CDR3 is TGTGCCAGCAGCGTAGTACTAGCGGGAGCCTACAATGAGCAGTTCTTC. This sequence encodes CASSVVLAGAYNEQFF.

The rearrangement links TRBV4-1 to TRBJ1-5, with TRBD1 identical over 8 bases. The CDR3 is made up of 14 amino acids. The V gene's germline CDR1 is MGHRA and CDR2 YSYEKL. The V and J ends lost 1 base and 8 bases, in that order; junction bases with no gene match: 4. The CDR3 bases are TGCGCCAGCAGCCAAGGCTGGACAGGGAAGCCCCAGCATTTT. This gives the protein CASSQGWTGKPQHF.

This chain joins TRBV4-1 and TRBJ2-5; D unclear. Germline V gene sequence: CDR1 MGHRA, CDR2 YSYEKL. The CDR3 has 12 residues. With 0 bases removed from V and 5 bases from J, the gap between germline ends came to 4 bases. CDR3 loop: CASSQDEETQYF. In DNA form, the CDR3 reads TGCGCCAGCAGCCAAGATGAGGAGACCCAGTACTTC.

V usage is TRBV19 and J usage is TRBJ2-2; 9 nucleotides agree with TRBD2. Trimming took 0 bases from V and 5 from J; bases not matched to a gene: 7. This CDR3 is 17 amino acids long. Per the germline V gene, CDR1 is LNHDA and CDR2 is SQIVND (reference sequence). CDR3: CASSIDRLAGTTGELFF. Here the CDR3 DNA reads TGTGCCAGTAGTATAGATCGGCTAGCGGGAACAACCGGGGAGCTGTTTTTT.

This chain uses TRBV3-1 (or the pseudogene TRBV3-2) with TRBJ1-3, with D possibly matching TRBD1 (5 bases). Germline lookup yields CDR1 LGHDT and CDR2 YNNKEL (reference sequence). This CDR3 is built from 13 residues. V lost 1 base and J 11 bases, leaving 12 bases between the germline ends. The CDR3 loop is CASSQVGGQAIYF. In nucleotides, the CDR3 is TGTGCCAGCAGCCAAGTGGGAGGACAAGCCATATATTTT.

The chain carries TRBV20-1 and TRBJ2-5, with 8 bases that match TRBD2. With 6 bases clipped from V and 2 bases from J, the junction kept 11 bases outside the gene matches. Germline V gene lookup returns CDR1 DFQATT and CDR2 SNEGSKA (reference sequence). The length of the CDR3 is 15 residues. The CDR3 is CSASPPAGGQETQYF. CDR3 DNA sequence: TGCAGTGCGAGTCCCCCGGCGGGGGGACAAGAGACCCAGTACTTC.

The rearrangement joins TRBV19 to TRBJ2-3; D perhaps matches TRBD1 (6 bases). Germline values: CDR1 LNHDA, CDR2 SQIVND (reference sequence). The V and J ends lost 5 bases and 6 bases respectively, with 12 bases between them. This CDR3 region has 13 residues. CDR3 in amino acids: CASSVPGVDTQYF. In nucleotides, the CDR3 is TGTGCCAGTAGTGTCCCAGGGGTGGATACGCAGTATTTT.

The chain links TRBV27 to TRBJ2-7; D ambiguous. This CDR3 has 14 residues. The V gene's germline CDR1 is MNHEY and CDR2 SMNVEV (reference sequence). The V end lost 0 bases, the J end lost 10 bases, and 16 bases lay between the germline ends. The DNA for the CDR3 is TGTGCCAGCAGTTTATCGTCCACTGGGCTGGAACAGTACTTC. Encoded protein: CASSLSSTGLEQYF.

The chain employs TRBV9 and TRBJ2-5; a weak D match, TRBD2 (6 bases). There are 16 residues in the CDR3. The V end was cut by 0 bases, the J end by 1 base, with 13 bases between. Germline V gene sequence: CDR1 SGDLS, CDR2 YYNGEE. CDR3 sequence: CASSVGASEFQETQYF. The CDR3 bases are TGTGCCAGCAGCGTAGGGGCTAGCGAATTCCAAGAGACCCAGTACTTC.